Presented here are 23 T cell receptor beta chains from one specimen sequenced in a study of blood T cell repertoires in COVID-19. Sequenced by immunoSEQ multiplex PCR; TCRdb stores in-frame clones only, minus some. The data show 200,000 to 250,000 clones, roughly nine tenths seen once. Source material: peripheral blood. The receptors derive from a woman aged 55-69 years who had recovered from COVID-19.

V gene TRBV11-1 combines with J gene TRBJ2-5; 10 positions agree with TRBD2. V dropped 3 bases and J dropped 0; count of bases not matched to a gene: 4. This CDR3 has 16 residues. Germline V gene lookup returns CDR1 SGHAT and CDR2 FQDESV (reference sequence). DNA for the CDR3: TGTGCCAGCAGCTTTTCTAGCGGGGGAAACCAAGAGACCCAGTACTTC. This sequence encodes CASSFSSGGNQETQYF.

The chain combines TRBV6-5 with TRBJ2-7; D uncertain. V lost 7 bases and J lost 0, with 4 bases in between. The germline CDR1 and CDR2 sequences are MNHEY and SVGAGI. The CDR3 loop spans 11 amino acids. In nucleotides, the CDR3 is TGTGCCAGCACCCACTCCTACGAGCAGTACTTC. It specifies CASTHSYEQYF.

The rearrangement links TRBV9 to TRBJ1-4; D uncertain. The CDR3 has 15 amino acids. The V gene lost 0 bases and the J gene lost 4 bases, with 10 bases spanning the gap. From germline, CDR1 is SGDLS and CDR2 YYNGEE. CDR3 sequence reads: CASSVAGGSNEKLFF. CDR3 bases: TGTGCCAGCAGCGTAGCGGGAGGGAGTAATGAAAAACTGTTTTTT. The complete variable domain, with remaining parts taken from reference TRBV9 and TRBJ1-4, reads DSGVTQTPKHLITATGQRVTLRCSPRSGDLSVYWYQQSLDQGLQFLIQYYNGEERAKGNILERFSAQQFPDLHSELNLSSLELGDSALYFCASSVAGGSNEKLFFGSGTQLSVL.

This clone was seen a single time. The chain couples TRBV7-2 to TRBJ2-3; no reliable D call. The CDR3 is 12 residues long. V was shortened by 6 bases and J by 4 bases, with 8 bases between the two germline ends. In germline, CDR1 is SGHTA, CDR2 FQGNSA. CDR3 residues: CASRPRADTQYF. The CDR3, as DNA: TGTGCCAGCAGACCTCGGGCAGATACGCAGTATTTT.

The chain has TRBV29-1 and TRBJ2-5, with 10 bases lining up with TRBD2. Germline lookup yields CDR1 SQVTM and CDR2 ANQGSEA. The J segment lost 2 bases and the V segment lost 7 bases, leaving 7 bases of the junction unmatched. The CDR3 runs 14 residues. Written as DNA, the CDR3 is TGCAGCGGATCCTTAGCGGGGGGACAAGAGACCCAGTACTTC. Amino acid sequence: CSGSLAGGQETQYF. The full variable domain, with the rest looked up from reference TRBV29-1 and TRBJ2-5, is SAVISQKPSRDICQRGTSLTIQCQVDSQVTMMFWYRQQPGQSLTLIATANQGSEATYESGFVIDKFPISRPNLTFSTLTVSNMSPEDSSIYLCSGSLAGGQETQYFGPGTRLLVL.

V usage is TRBV5-4 and J usage is TRBJ2-5, with D possibly matching TRBD1 (6 bases). Trimming pared 2 bases from V and 7 bases from J, leaving 15 bases between. Germline CDR1 reads SGHNT; CDR2 reads YYREEE (reference sequence). This CDR3 contains 14 residues. The DNA for the CDR3 is TGTGCCAGCAGCTTTGAATGGACCAGGGGGACCCAGTACTTC. Amino acid sequence: CASSFEWTRGTQYF.

V usage is TRBV6-5 and J usage is TRBJ1-2; TRBD1 agrees at 10 bases. The CDR3 contains 13 residues. In germline, CDR1 is MNHEY, CDR2 SVGAGI. Trimming at V came to 8 bases and at J to 7 bases, leaving 7 bases not matched to a gene. The CDR3 nucleotides read TGTGCCAGCGTTGAGGGGACAGGGGCTGGCTACACCTTC. Translation gives CASVEGTGAGYTF.

The V and J genes are TRBV29-1 and TRBJ2-7, with D tentatively TRBD2 (5 bases). V lost 3 bases and J 4 bases, leaving 7 bases between the germline ends. The CDR3 is 11 residues long. Germline loops: CDR1 SQVTM, CDR2 ANQGSEA. CDR3 bases: TGCAGCGTTGATCCGGGGTACGAGCAGTACTTC. It codes for CSVDPGYEQYF.

V and J are TRBV10-3 and TRBJ2-2; possibly TRBD1 for D (6 bases). The CDR3 is made up of 16 amino acids. V was shortened by 2 bases and J by 5 bases, with 15 bases between the two germline ends. Per the germline V gene, CDR1 is ENHRY and CDR2 is SYGVKD. The CDR3 DNA sequence: TGTGCCATCAGTGAGCAAGGGCCAGGGGCTACCGGGGAGCTGTTTTTT. As protein: CAISEQGPGATGELFF.

The chain combines TRBV6-5 with TRBJ1-3; 11 bases fit TRBD1. This CDR3 is built from 15 residues. Germline assignment: CDR1 MNHEY and CDR2 SVGAGI. V gave up 10 bases and J gave up 2 bases; unmatched junction bases: 7. The CDR3 loop reads CAIRTGGAAGNTIYF. DNA for the CDR3: TGTGCCATCAGGACAGGGGGCGCCGCTGGAAACACCATATATTTT.

This clone was seen just once. The chain carries TRBV19 and TRBJ1-4; D is unclear. This CDR3 is 18 amino acids long. The V and J ends lost 5 bases and 0 bases respectively, with 19 bases between them. Germline CDR1 is LNHDA and CDR2 is SQIVND (reference sequence). The CDR3 region is CASSPPRGWGTTNEKLFF. The CDR3 DNA reads as TGTGCCAGTAGTCCCCCCCGGGGTTGGGGAACAACTAATGAAAAACTGTTTTTT.

The CDR3 reads CASRDGGAGDTQYF. CDR3 nucleotides: TGTGCCAGCAGGGACGGGGGGGCCGGAGATACGCAGTATTTT. The chain joins TRBV6-5 to TRBJ2-3, with 8 bases lining up with TRBD2. Per the germline V gene, CDR1 is MNHEY and CDR2 is SVGAGI. V dropped 6 bases and J dropped 5; count of bases not matched to a gene: 7. The CDR3 has 14 residues.

The gene calls are TRBV27 and TRBJ1-6, with 7 nucleotides matching TRBD1. The germline V gene has CDR1 MNHEY and CDR2 SMNVEV (reference sequence). The V segment lost 5 bases and the J segment 6 bases; nucleotides outside the gene matches: 7. The CDR3 contains 15 residues. The CDR3, as DNA: TGTGCCAGCAGTGAGGGACAGAGGAGTAATTCACCCCTCCACTTT. It translates to CASSEGQRSNSPLHF.

Here the CDR3 DNA reads TGTGCCAGCAGCTTAGGACTAGCGGGGAACCAAGAGACCCAGTACTTC. As protein: CASSLGLAGNQETQYF. The V and J genes are TRBV7-3 and TRBJ2-5; 12 nucleotides line up with TRBD2. Germline V gene sequence: CDR1 SGHTA, CDR2 FQGTGA. There are 16 residues in the CDR3. V lost 2 bases to trimming and J lost 0 bases; unmatched junction nucleotides: 1. The full variable domain, with the rest looked up from reference TRBV7-3 and TRBJ2-5, is GAGVSQTPSNKVTEKGKYVELRCDPISGHTALYWYRQSLGQGPEFLIYFQGTGAADDSGLPNDRFFAVRPEGSVSTLKIQRTERGDSAVYLCASSLGLAGNQETQYFGPGTRLLVL.

The chain joins TRBV19 to TRBJ1-1; D remains unclear. The V end was cut by 7 bases, the J end by 2 bases, with 11 bases between. There are 13 residues in the CDR3. From germline, CDR1 is LNHDA and CDR2 SQIVND (reference sequence). The CDR3 DNA reads as TGTGCCAGTAACCTATGGGCAAACACTGAAGCTTTCTTT. Translated: CASNLWANTEAFF.

The chain joins TRBV5-1 to TRBJ2-7; 9 nucleotides match TRBD1. The CDR3 has 14 amino acids. Germline V lookup: CDR1 SGHRS, CDR2 YFSETQ. Germline trimming cut 3 bases from V and 0 bases from J; bases unmatched to any gene: 1. CDR3 region: CASSSTGGSYEQYF. The CDR3, as DNA: TGCGCCAGCAGCTCGACAGGGGGCTCCTACGAGCAGTACTTC.

This clone was observed a single time. The chain is built from TRBV14 and TRBJ2-5; a weak D match, TRBD2 (5 bases). The germline V gene encodes CDR1 SGHDN and CDR2 FVKESK. With 5 bases removed from V and 5 bases from J, the gap between germline ends came to 12 bases. The CDR3 runs to 13 residues. Here the CDR3 DNA reads TGTGCCAGCAGCTATCTAGCCTGGGAGACCCAGTACTTC. Protein sequence: CASSYLAWETQYF.

The V call is TRBV28, the J call TRBJ2-3; 8 bases align to TRBD2. The germline V gene encodes CDR1 MDHEN and CDR2 SYDVKM. V dropped 3 bases and J dropped 4; count of bases not matched to a gene: 6. The CDR3 extends over 15 amino acids. Here the CDR3 DNA reads TGTGCCAGCAGTTTGCCCCGGGGGGGAGCAGATACGCAGTATTTT. The encoded protein is CASSLPRGGADTQYF.

The J gene is TRBJ2-3, the V gene TRBV6-2 or TRBV6-3; 9 bases are a match to TRBD1. The V segment lost 2 bases and the J segment 5 bases; nucleotides outside the gene matches: 2. This CDR3 spans 14 amino acids. Germline values: CDR1 MNHEY, CDR2 SVGEGT. The CDR3 sequence is CASSYPGQGDTQYF. The DNA for the CDR3 is TGTGCCAGCAGTTACCCGGGACAGGGAGATACGCAGTATTTT.

This clone was picked up a small number of times. The rearrangement uses TRBV9 and TRBJ1-6; D not certain. This CDR3 contains 15 residues. Trimming took 1 base from V and 0 from J, leaving 5 bases between them. Germline V CDR1 and CDR2: SGDLS, YYNGEE. The CDR3 loop reads CASSVWSSYNSPLHF. The CDR3 region has the DNA TGTGCCAGCAGCGTATGGAGCTCCTATAATTCACCCCTCCACTTT.

This chain uses TRBV6-2 or TRBV6-3 with TRBJ2-7, with D unclear. The CDR3 loop spans 11 amino acids. Trimming removed 8 bases at V and 6 bases at J, with 11 bases between. Germline V gene data show CDR1 as MNHEY and CDR2 as SVGEGT. The DNA for the CDR3 is TGTGCCAGCGGCCGGTTTAGCGAGCAGTACTTC. This gives the protein CASGRFSEQYF.

The chain combines TRBV11-2 with TRBJ2-7; 7 bases are shared with TRBD1. The V gene end was trimmed by 5 bases and the J gene end by 5 bases; junction bases not matched to a gene: 9. Germline values: CDR1 SGHAT, CDR2 FQNNGV. The CDR3 has 14 residues. CDR3 protein: CASSLQRDRDEQYF. The CDR3 DNA sequence: TGTGCCAGCAGCCTTCAGCGCGACAGGGACGAGCAGTACTTC. The full variable domain, its missing parts supplied by reference TRBV11-2 and TRBJ2-7, is EAGVAQSPRYKIIEKRQSVAFWCNPISGHATLYWYQQILGQGPKLLIQFQNNGVVDDSQLPKDRFSAERLKGVDSTLKIQPAKLEDSAVYLCASSLQRDRDEQYFGPGTRLTVT.

The CDR3 nucleotides read TGCGCCAGCAGCCAGAGCTTATGGGACAGCTACTATGGCTACACCTTC. This gives the protein CASSQSLWDSYYGYTF. This chain uses TRBV4-3 with TRBJ1-2, with 7 positions matching TRBD1. V was clipped by 3 bases and J by 3 bases; unmatched bases: 10. CDR1 and CDR2 from the germline V gene are LGHNA and YSLEER. The CDR3 covers 16 residues.